This passage covers 8 T cell receptor beta chains from one sample sequenced in a study of CD4+ T cells in melanoma. Clones were read by immunoSEQ multiplex PCR, and TCRdb kept only the in-frame ones, dropping some. Here the sample spans about 20,000 clones, just under 80% being singletons. These receptors all come from a human donor with melanoma.

V is TRBV6-5 and J is TRBJ2-7; weak D call: TRBD2 (5 bases). Trimming stripped 1 base from V and 0 bases from J, with 13 bases between. The germline CDR1 and CDR2 sequences are MNHEY and SVGAGI. The CDR3 extends over 16 amino acids. CDR3 bases: TGTGCCAGCAGTTACTGGGGAGAAGGAGACTCCTACGAGCAGTACTTC. The encoded protein is CASSYWGEGDSYEQYF.

This chain uses TRBV5-6 with TRBJ1-1; D is undetermined. The CDR3 consists of 12 residues. Between the trimmed V and J ends, which lost 2 bases and 1 base, there was a span of 3 bases. Germline V gene lookup returns CDR1 SGHDT and CDR2 YYEEEE. Here the CDR3 DNA reads TGTGCCAGCAGCTTTTGGAACACTGAAGCTTTCTTT. It encodes CASSFWNTEAFF.

The CDR3 region is CASGKREQYF. CDR3 DNA sequence: TGTGCCAGCGGAAAACGGGAGCAGTACTTC. This chain links TRBV2 with TRBJ2-7; no definite D call. CDR3 size: 10 residues. V lost 8 bases and J lost 7, with 9 bases in between. Germline-derived CDR1 and CDR2 are SNHLY and FYNNEI.

V gene TRBV2 combines with J gene TRBJ2-1; 8 positions match TRBD1. The CDR3 is 17 residues long. The germline V gene has CDR1 SNHLY and CDR2 FYNNEI. J gave up 0 bases and V 4 bases, and 8 bases lay outside the gene matches. CDR3 in DNA: TGTGCCAGCAGTGTGACATACAGGGGGAGCTCCTACAATGAGCAGTTCTTC. It encodes CASSVTYRGSSYNEQFF. The complete variable domain, with remaining parts taken from reference TRBV2 and TRBJ2-1, reads EPEVTQTPSHQVTQMGQEVILRCVPISNHLYFYWYRQILGQKVEFLVSFYNNEISEKSEIFDDQFSVERPDGSNFTLKIRSTKLEDSAMYFCASSVTYRGSSYNEQFFGPGTRLTVL.

The chain is built from TRBV11-2 and TRBJ1-2; D gene unclear. Germline assignment: CDR1 SGHAT and CDR2 FQNNGV. Trimming took 1 base from V and 5 from J, leaving 11 bases between them. This CDR3 contains 14 residues. The chain's CDR3 is CASSLVASLYGYTF. The DNA for the CDR3 is TGTGCCAGCAGCTTAGTTGCCTCGTTGTATGGCTACACCTTC. Full variable domain (remainder filled in from reference TRBV11-2 and TRBJ1-2): EAGVAQSPRYKIIEKRQSVAFWCNPISGHATLYWYQQILGQGPKLLIQFQNNGVVDDSQLPKDRFSAERLKGVDSTLKIQPAKLEDSAVYLCASSLVASLYGYTFGSGTRLTVV.

As regards this clone: Just one base apart from a much larger clone, this may be a read error. At the DNA level, this CDR3 is encoded by other sequences in the same sample as well. The V and J genes are TRBV7-9 and TRBJ1-6; D remains ambiguous. Germline CDR1 reads SEHNR; CDR2 reads FQNEAQ (reference sequence). CDR3 length: 16 residues. DNA for the CDR3: TGTGCCAGCAGCACGGGGTCGGGGTTTTATAATTCACCCCTTCACTTT. It translates to CASSTGSGFYNSPLHF.

This sequence joins TRBV11-2 and TRBJ1-1, with 7 nucleotides matching TRBD1. The CDR3 is 15 amino acids. Germline V lookup: CDR1 SGHAT, CDR2 FQNNGV. The junction had 10 bases not matched to a gene; V was cut back by 5 bases and J by 4 bases. The CDR3 loop reads CASSMIRGFGTEAFF. CDR3 sequence (DNA): TGTGCCAGCAGCATGATCAGGGGGTTCGGCACTGAAGCTTTCTTT.

The V gene is TRBV11-2, the J gene TRBJ1-1; possible D gene TRBD1, 6 bases. Germline-derived CDR1 and CDR2 are SGHAT and FQNNGV. The CDR3 contains 13 residues. The germline V and J ends were trimmed by 5 bases and 8 bases, with 15 bases remaining between them. The CDR3 loop reads CASSPLWGPEAFF. The CDR3 DNA reads as TGTGCCAGCAGCCCCCTATGGGGGCCGGAAGCTTTCTTT.